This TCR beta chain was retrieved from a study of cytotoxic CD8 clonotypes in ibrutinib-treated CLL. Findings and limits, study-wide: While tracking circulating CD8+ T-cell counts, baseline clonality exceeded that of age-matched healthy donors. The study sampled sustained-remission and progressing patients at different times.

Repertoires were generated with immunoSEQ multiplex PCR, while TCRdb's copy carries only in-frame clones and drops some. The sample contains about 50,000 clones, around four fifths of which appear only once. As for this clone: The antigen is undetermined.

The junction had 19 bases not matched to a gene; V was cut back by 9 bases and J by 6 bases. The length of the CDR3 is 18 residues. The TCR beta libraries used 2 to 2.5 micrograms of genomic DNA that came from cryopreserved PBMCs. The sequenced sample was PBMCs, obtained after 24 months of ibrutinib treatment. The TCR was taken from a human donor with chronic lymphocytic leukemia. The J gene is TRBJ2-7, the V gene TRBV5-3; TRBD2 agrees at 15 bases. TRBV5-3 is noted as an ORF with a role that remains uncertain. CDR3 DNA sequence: TGTGCCACGCGACTAATCGGACTAGCGGGAGGGCCGGGTTCCGAGCAGTACTTC. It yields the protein CATRLIGLAGGPGSEQYF.